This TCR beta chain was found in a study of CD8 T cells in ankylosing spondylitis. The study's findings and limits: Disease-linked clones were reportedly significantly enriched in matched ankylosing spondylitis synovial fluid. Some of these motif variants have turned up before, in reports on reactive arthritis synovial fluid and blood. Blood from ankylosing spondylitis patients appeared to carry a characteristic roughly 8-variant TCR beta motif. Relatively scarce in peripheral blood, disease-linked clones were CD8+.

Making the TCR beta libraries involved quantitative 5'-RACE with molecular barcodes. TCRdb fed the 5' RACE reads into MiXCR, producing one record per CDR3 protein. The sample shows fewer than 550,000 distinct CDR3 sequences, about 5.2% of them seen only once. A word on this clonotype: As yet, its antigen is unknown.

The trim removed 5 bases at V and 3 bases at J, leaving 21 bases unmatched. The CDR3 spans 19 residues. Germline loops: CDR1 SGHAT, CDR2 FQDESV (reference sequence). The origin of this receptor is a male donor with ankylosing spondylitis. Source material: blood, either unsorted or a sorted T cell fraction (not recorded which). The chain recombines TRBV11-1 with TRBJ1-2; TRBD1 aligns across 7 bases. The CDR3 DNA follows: TGTGCCAGCAGCGGATACCCCCGGGACAGAAAACCCATATACTATGGCTACACCTTC. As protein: CASSGYPRDRKPIYYGYTF.